This T cell receptor (beta chain) stems from a study of T cell repertoires in cytomegalovirus infection. About the research overall: Public TCR beta signatures indicated both CMV infection and matching HLA type. Findings and caveats of the study: The ex vivo response showed dominance by HLA-C-restricted CMV-specific TCR beta clonotypes. Carriers of CMV and the relevant HLA type were discriminated by public TCR beta frequency.

About this clonotype itself: The antigen is unknown.

TCRdb re-called the reads through MiXCR, storing one row per CDR3 protein. The table lists about 740,000 distinct CDR3 sequences, roughly 36% of them singletons. The source of this sequence is a human donor in good health (CMV status not recorded). Some clones in this sample may be carry-over from other donors' samples. Input material: PBMCs.

DNA of the CDR3: TGCGCCAGCAGAATCAGTCCTAATTCACCCCTCCACTTT. The encoded protein is CASRISPNSPLHF. The chain uses TRBV5-1 and TRBJ1-6, with D hard to call. Trimming removed 5 bases at V and 6 bases at J, with 9 bases between. Germline-derived CDR1 and CDR2 are SGHRS and YFSETQ. The CDR3 runs 13 residues. The whole variable domain, remainder taken from reference TRBV5-1 and TRBJ1-6, is KAGVTQTPRYLIKTRGQQVTLSCSPISGHRSVSWYQQTPGQGLQFLFEYFSETQRNKGNFPGRFSGRQFSNSRSEMNVSTLELGDSALYLCASRISPNSPLHFGNGTRLTVT.